The rows below give T cell receptor beta chains drawn from one sample of a study of blood T cell repertoires in COVID-19. This table comes from immunoSEQ multiplex PCR, and its TCRdb copy is limited to in-frame clones, with some not included. The data hold over 200,000 clones, with roughly 91% observed a single time. Specimen: PBMCs or T cells enriched from blood (not recorded which). Receptors originate from a woman aged 25-40 years with acute COVID-19. CDR3s include the opening cysteine and the closing phenylalanine or tryptophan.

CASSPWDPSGYSTDTQYF	TRBJ2-3	TRBV4-1
CATSRGDRGHYGYTF	TRBJ1-2	TRBV15
CASSPDRGSIQLGIYNEQFF	TRBJ2-1	TRBV18
CASRYRERGGYTF	TRBJ1-2	TRBV28
CASSTDGREGGYTF	TRBJ1-2	TRBV18
CASRPQNREFQPQHF	TRBJ1-5	TRBV28
CASSHGVGGASTDTQYF	TRBJ2-3	TRBV4-3
CASSQPSDRGLRDEQFF	TRBJ2-1	TRBV3-1/TRBV3-2
CAISQTGTVYGYTF	TRBJ1-2	TRBV10-3
CASSWTANTGELFF	TRBJ2-2	TRBV5-1
CASSLGGRTISSGANVLTF	TRBJ2-6	TRBV3-1/TRBV3-2
CASSLGEGNQPQHF	TRBJ1-5	TRBV5-1
CASSLNVANEAFF	TRBJ1-1	TRBV5-4
CSASPGSYEQYF	TRBJ2-7	TRBV20-1
CASSLGTGWDNNEQFF	TRBJ2-1	TRBV4-1
CASSLTGITDTQYF	TRBJ2-3	TRBV2
CASRQAGNQPQHF	TRBJ1-5	TRBV2
CASSYTGGQETQYF	TRBJ2-5	TRBV5-1
CASSYGQGINQPQHF	TRBJ1-5	TRBV6-5
CASSRPDRGLGETQYF	TRBJ2-5	TRBV5-4
CATSRRQEGLFF	TRBJ1-4	TRBV15
CASSQQYEQYF	TRBJ2-7	TRBV18
CASSWGGGSPLHF	TRBJ1-6	TRBV12-3/TRBV12-4
CATRTSGGKTGELFF	TRBJ2-2	TRBV19